This TCR beta chain comes out of a study of blood T cell repertoires in COVID-19. About the study: Spain, Italy and the United States supplied samples that represented acute and convalescent COVID-19.

The assay was immunoSEQ multiplex PCR, and TCRdb's table has in-frame clones only and misses some. Of 60,000 or so clones listed, 85% to 90% are singletons. Germline V lookup: CDR1 LNHDA, CDR2 SQIVND (reference sequence). After removal of 6 bases from V and 2 bases from J, the junction contained 7 bases not matched to a gene. This CDR3 contains 15 residues. The V call is TRBV19, the J call TRBJ2-5; 9 bases are shared with TRBD1. Sequencing used peripheral blood. The TCR comes from a human donor with active COVID-19. The donor label of this sample is uncertain. In DNA form, the CDR3 reads TGTGCCAGTAGGGCGACAGGGGGGCAACAAGAGACCCAGTACTTC. It specifies CASRATGGQQETQYF.